This TCR beta chain was profiled in a study of blood T cell repertoires in COVID-19. Study as a whole: PBMCs, B-cell-depleted T cells, or T cells were the source of the cDNA or gDNA that made up the material.

As originally analysed: Nucleated cell number was recorded as an estimate derived from reference gene primer amplification. Clones were read by immunoSEQ multiplex PCR, and TCRdb kept only the in-frame ones, dropping some. The V and J calls and the clone size are those of that table, but D and trimming were determined from the DNA. This table holds about 120,000 clones, roughly 89% found once. Sequencing was carried out using peripheral blood. The receptor's source is a human donor with acute or convalescent COVID-19. The donor label of this sample is uncertain.

CDR3 DNA: TGTGCCAGCAGCGAGGGGACATGGAACACTGAAGCTTTCTTT. It codes for CASSEGTWNTEAFF. V gene TRBV9 combines with J gene TRBJ1-1, with a tentative D call TRBD1 (6 bases). The CDR3 length is 14 residues. Germline-derived CDR1 and CDR2 are SGDLS and YYNGEE. V was trimmed by 3 bases and J by 1 base, leaving 10 bases between them.